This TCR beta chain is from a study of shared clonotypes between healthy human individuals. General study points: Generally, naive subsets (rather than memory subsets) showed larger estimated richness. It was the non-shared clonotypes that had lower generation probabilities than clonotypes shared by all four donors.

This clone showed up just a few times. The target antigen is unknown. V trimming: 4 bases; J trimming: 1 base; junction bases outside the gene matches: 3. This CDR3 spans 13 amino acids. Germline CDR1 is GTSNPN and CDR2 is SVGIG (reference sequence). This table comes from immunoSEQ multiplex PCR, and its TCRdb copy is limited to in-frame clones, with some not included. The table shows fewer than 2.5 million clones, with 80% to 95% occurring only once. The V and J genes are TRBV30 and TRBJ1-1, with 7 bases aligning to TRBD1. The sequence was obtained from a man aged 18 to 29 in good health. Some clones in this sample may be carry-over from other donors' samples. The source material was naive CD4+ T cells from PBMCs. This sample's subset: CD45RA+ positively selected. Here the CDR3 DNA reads TGTGCCTGGAAGGGACAGAGGAACACTGAAGCTTTCTTT. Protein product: CAWKGQRNTEAFF.